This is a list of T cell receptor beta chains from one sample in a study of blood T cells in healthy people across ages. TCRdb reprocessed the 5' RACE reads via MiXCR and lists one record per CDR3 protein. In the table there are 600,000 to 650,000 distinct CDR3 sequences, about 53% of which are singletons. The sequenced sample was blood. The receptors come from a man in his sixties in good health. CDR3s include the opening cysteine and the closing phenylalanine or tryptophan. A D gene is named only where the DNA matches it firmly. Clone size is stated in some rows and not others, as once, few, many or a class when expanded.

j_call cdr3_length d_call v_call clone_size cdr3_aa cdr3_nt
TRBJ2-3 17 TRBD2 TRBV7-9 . CASSWTSGGLRTDTQYF TGTGCCAGCAGCTGGACTAGCGGGGGCCTGCGCACAGATACGCAGTATTTT
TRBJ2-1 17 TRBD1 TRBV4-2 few CASSHPPGTGYYNEQFF TGTGCCAGCAGCCATCCTCCCGGGACAGGGTACTACAATGAGCAGTTCTTC
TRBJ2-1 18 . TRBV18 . CASSWDRGTSGGVYEQFF TGTGCCAGCTCTTGGGACAGGGGTACTAGCGGGGGCGTCTATGAGCAGTTCTTC
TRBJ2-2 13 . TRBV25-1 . CASSEYRNGELFF TGTGCCAGCAGTGAATATAGGAACGGGGAGCTGTTTTTT
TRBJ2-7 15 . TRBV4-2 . CASSQPTTGDNEQYF TGTGCCAGCAGCCAACCGACCACTGGGGACAATGAGCAGTACTTC
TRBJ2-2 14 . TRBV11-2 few CASSPWTNTGELFF TGTGCCAGCAGCCCGTGGACCAACACCGGGGAGCTGTTTTTT
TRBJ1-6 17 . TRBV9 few CASSVVPDNPYNSPLHF TGTGCCAGCAGCGTAGTTCCAGACAATCCCTATAATTCACCCCTCCACTTT
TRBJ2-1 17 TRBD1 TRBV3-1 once CASSQDRQGFSYNEQFF TGTGCCAGCAGCCAAGACAGACAGGGGTTTAGCTACAATGAGCAGTTCTTC
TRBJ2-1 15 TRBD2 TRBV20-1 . CSATGARGGNNEQFF TGCAGTGCCACCGGCGCGCGGGGGGGAAACAATGAGCAGTTCTTC
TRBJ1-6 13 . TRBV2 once CASSTDWGSPLHF TGTGCCAGCAGTACCGATTGGGGTTCACCCCTCCACTTT
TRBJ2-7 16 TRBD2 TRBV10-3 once CAISETSGAYYNEQYF TGTGCCATCAGTGAAACTAGCGGGGCCTACTACAATGAGCAGTACTTC
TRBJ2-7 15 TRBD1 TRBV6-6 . CASSPQRTGAYEQYF TGTGCCAGCAGTCCCCAGAGGACAGGGGCCTACGAGCAGTACTTC
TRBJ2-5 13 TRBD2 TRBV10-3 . CTISGGAQETQYF TGTACCATTAGCGGGGGGGCCCAAGAGACCCAGTACTTC
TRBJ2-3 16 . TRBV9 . CASSVARWGKTDTQYF TGTGCCAGCAGCGTAGCTAGATGGGGGAAAACAGATACGCAGTATTTT
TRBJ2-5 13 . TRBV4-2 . CASSQVGTREQYF TGTGCCAGCAGCCAAGTGGGGACTCGAGAGCAGTACTTC
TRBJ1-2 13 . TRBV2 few CASSETAAYGYTF TGTGCCAGCAGTGAAACTGCGGCTTACGGCTACACCTTC
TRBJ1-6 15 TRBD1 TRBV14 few CASSQLTGVNSPLHF TGTGCCAGCAGCCAATTGACAGGGGTTAATTCACCCCTCCACTTT
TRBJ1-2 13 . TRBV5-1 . CASSLAGIGGYTF TGCGCCAGCAGCTTGGCTGGGATTGGCGGCTACACCTTC
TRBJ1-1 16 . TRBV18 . CASSPRSGSGNTEAFF TGTGCCAGCTCACCACGGTCAGGGTCGGGGAACACTGAAGCTTTCTTT
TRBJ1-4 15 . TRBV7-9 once CASSLAEGSNEKLFF TGTGCCAGCAGCTTAGCCGAGGGATCTAATGAAAAACTGTTTTTT
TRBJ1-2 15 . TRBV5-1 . CASSLLGQTGNGYTF TGCGCCAGCAGCTTGTTGGGTCAAACTGGAAATGGCTACACCTTC
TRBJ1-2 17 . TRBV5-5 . CASSPGGGRQRPYGYTF TGTGCCAGCAGCCCGGGGGGGGGACGACAGAGGCCCTATGGCTACACCTTC
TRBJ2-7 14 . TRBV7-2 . CASSQRAATYEQYF TGTGCCAGCAGCCAGAGGGCAGCTACTTACGAGCAGTACTTC
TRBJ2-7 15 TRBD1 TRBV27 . CASRTGARSSYEQYF TGTGCCAGCAGAACAGGGGCCAGGAGCTCCTACGAGCAGTACTTC
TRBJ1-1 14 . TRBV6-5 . CASSYLQGRTEAFF TGTGCCAGCAGTTATCTACAGGGACGCACTGAAGCTTTCTTT
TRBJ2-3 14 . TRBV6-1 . CASRPGPSTDTQYF TGTGCCAGCAGGCCAGGTCCCTCCACAGATACGCAGTATTTT
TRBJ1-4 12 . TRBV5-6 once CASSMPAGQLFF TGTGCCAGCAGCATGCCGGCCGGGCAACTGTTTTTT
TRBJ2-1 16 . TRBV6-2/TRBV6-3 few CASSVLGASSYNEQFF TGTGCCAGCAGTGTCCTGGGGGCCAGCTCCTACAATGAGCAGTTCTTC
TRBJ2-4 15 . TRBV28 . CASSSPGPAKNIQYF TGTGCCAGCAGTTCACCCGGGCCAGCCAAAAACATTCAGTACTTC
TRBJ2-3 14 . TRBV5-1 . CASSLEGPGDTQYF TGCGCCAGCAGCTTGGAAGGCCCTGGGGATACGCAGTATTTT
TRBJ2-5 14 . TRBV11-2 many CASSLDRMSETQYF TGTGCCAGCAGCTTAGATAGAATGAGCGAGACCCAGTACTTC
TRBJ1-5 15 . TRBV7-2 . CASSPEGGRIQPQHF TGTGCCAGCAGCCCCGAAGGGGGAAGGATTCAGCCCCAGCATTTT
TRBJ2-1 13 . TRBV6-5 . CASTQSDLNGQFF TGTGCCAGCACCCAATCGGACCTGAATGGGCAGTTCTTC
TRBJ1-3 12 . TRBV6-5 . CASFGSGNTIYF TGTGCCAGCTTTGGCTCTGGAAACACCATATATTTT
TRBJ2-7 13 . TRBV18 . CASSPIGRVEQYF TGTGCCAGCTCACCAATCGGCAGGGTCGAGCAGTACTTC